Shown below are 20 T cell receptor beta chains from a single sample sequenced in a study of shared T cell receptors in the human thymus. Profiled with immunoSEQ multiplex PCR; TCRdb holds only in-frame clones, not every one. The data show almost 550,000 clones, around 78% seen once. These same data were also listed under a study on human thymus T cells.

The specimen sequenced was thymocytes. These receptors were taken from a boy in the first two years of life with a congenital heart defect.

The chain combines TRBV4-1 with TRBJ2-7; TRBD1 aligns across 11 bases. The V gene's germline CDR1 is MGHRA and CDR2 YSYEKL. Losses at the gene ends were 2 bases for V and 3 bases for J; bases not matched to a gene: 9. This CDR3 is 17 amino acids long. The CDR3 reads CASSQWAPGTGGYEQYF. CDR3 bases: TGCGCCAGCAGCCAATGGGCACCCGGGACAGGGGGCTACGAGCAGTACTTC.

This clone was picked up one time. The rearrangement uses TRBV4-1 and TRBJ2-3; 11 bases fit TRBD2. The junction had 3 bases not matched to a gene; V was cut back by 0 bases and J by 4 bases. Germline CDR1 MGHRA, CDR2 YSYEKL. The CDR3 is 16 amino acids. The CDR3 region is CASSQDKLAGADTQYF. In DNA, the CDR3 is TGCGCCAGCAGCCAAGATAAACTAGCGGGAGCAGATACGCAGTATTTT.

The chain combines TRBV29-1 with TRBJ2-5, with TRBD1 identical over 9 bases. Per germline, CDR1 SQVTM and CDR2 ANQGSEA. The CDR3 runs to 13 residues. J was trimmed by 7 bases and V by 6 bases; bases with no gene match: 9. CDR3 nucleotide sequence: TGCAGCGTACCCACAGGGGGCCGAGGGACCCAGTACTTC. Its translation is CSVPTGGRGTQYF.

In DNA form, the CDR3 reads TGTGCCAGCAGCTTAAGGAAGGGGGCGCATAACATTGAAGATACGCAGTATTTT. It codes for CASSLRKGAHNIEDTQYF. J is TRBJ2-3 and V is TRBV7-2; 7 bases match TRBD1. V lost 2 bases and J lost 5; bases outside the gene matches: 16. This CDR3 comprises 18 residues. Germline CDR1 and CDR2: SGHTA and FQGNSA.

The chain joins TRBV29-1 to TRBJ2-1, with 13 nucleotides matching TRBD2. The germline V gene encodes CDR1 SQVTM and CDR2 ANQGSEA. V gave up 3 bases and J gave up 3 bases; unmatched junction bases: 14. This CDR3 is 19 amino acids long. CDR3 in DNA: TGCAGCGTTGACCAGGGGACTAGCGGGACCCACTTCTTCTACAATGAGCAGTTCTTC. Protein sequence: CSVDQGTSGTHFFYNEQFF.

V and J are TRBV9 and TRBJ2-1; 8 nucleotides match TRBD2. V shed 4 bases, J shed 8 bases, and the junction held 11 bases outside the gene matches. CDR1 and CDR2 (germline): SGDLS, YYNGEE. CDR3 length: 15 residues. The DNA for the CDR3 is TGTGCCAGCAGCCTACTTGCGGCGGGAGGCCATGAGCAGTTCTTC. It translates to CASSLLAAGGHEQFF. Full variable domain (rest looked up from reference TRBV9 and TRBJ2-1): DSGVTQTPKHLITATGQRVTLRCSPRSGDLSVYWYQQSLDQGLQFLIQYYNGEERAKGNILERFSAQQFPDLHSELNLSSLELGDSALYFCASSLLAAGGHEQFFGPGTRLTVL.

The chain joins TRBV28 to TRBJ2-5, with D hard to call. The CDR3 sequence is 15 residues long. Trimming took off 0 bases at V and 0 bases at J, with 8 bases between the two ends. Germline values: CDR1 MDHEN, CDR2 SYDVKM. CDR3 amino acids: CASSLWTEYQETQYF. The CDR3 bases are TGTGCCAGCAGTTTATGGACGGAGTACCAAGAGACCCAGTACTTC.

Here the CDR3 reads CAISESSRSSFSYEQYF. DNA for the CDR3: TGTGCCATCAGTGAGTCTAGTAGGAGCTCATTCTCCTACGAGCAGTACTTC. The chain has TRBV10-3 and TRBJ2-7; D not certain. CDR1 is ENHRY and CDR2 is SYGVKD in the germline V gene. The CDR3 loop spans 17 amino acids. With 0 bases removed from V and 0 bases from J, the gap between germline ends came to 15 bases.

This chain joins TRBV6-1 and TRBJ1-2, with 10 bases aligning to TRBD1. Germline V gene lookup returns CDR1 MNHNS and CDR2 SASEGT. V shed 4 bases and J 4 bases; nucleotides not matched to a gene: 21. The CDR3 covers 20 residues. The CDR3 spells CASSGGSGYTGQGISYGYTF. CDR3 bases: TGTGCCAGCAGTGGGGGCAGTGGATACACGGGACAGGGGATTTCCTATGGCTACACCTTC.

The chain recombines TRBV4-2 with TRBJ2-3; the D gene is possibly TRBD2 (5 bases). Per germline, CDR1 LGHNA and CDR2 YNFKEQ. The V end lost 2 bases, the J end lost 4 bases, and 7 bases lay between the germline ends. The CDR3 runs 13 residues. The CDR3: CASSQKGADTQYF. CDR3 DNA sequence: TGTGCCAGCAGCCAAAAGGGAGCAGATACGCAGTATTTT.

The chain combines TRBV18 with TRBJ2-5, with D possibly being TRBD2 (7 bases). The CDR3 is made up of 16 amino acids. V lost 3 bases and J 4 bases, leaving 18 bases between the germline ends. In germline, CDR1 is KGHSH, CDR2 LQKENI. The CDR3: CASSPHRRGRSETQYF. DNA of the CDR3: TGTGCCAGCTCACCTCACCGGCGGGGGCGATCAGAGACCCAGTACTTC. The entire variable domain, with the rest obtained from reference TRBV18 and TRBJ2-5, is as follows: NAGVMQNPRHLVRRRGQEARLRCSPMKGHSHVYWYRQLPEEGLKFMVYLQKENIIDESGMPKERFSAEFPKEGPSILRIQQVVRGDSAAYFCASSPHRRGRSETQYFGPGTRLLVL.

This chain joins TRBV7-2 and TRBJ1-1; 8 positions match TRBD1. The CDR3 covers 16 residues. V was clipped by 4 bases and J by 3 bases; unmatched bases: 10. Germline V CDR1 and CDR2: SGHTA, FQGNSA. CDR3 in amino acids: CASSSDRAVGDTEAFF. CDR3 bases: TGTGCCAGCAGCTCGGACAGGGCGGTGGGTGACACTGAAGCTTTCTTT. The full variable domain, with the rest looked up from reference TRBV7-2 and TRBJ1-1, is GAGVSQSPSNKVTEKGKDVELRCDPISGHTALYWYRQSLGQGLEFLIYFQGNSAPDKSGLPSDRFSAERTGGSVSTLTIQRTQQEDSAVYLCASSSDRAVGDTEAFFGQGTRLTVV.

The V gene is TRBV10-2, the J gene TRBJ2-5; TRBD2 matches 9 bases. The length of the CDR3 is 14 residues. Germline CDR1 WSHSY, CDR2 SAAADI. The V and J ends lost 7 bases and 1 base, in that order; junction bases with no gene match: 4. The CDR3 DNA reads as TGCGCCAGCATGAGCGGGAGGCCCCAAGAGACCCAGTACTTC. Its translation: CASMSGRPQETQYF.

The CDR3 spells CASSLGGSRTADLFF. The CDR3 bases are TGTGCCAGCAGCTTGGGCGGGAGTAGGACCGCGGATTTATTCTTC. The chain carries TRBV5-5 and TRBJ2-1; 7 positions agree with TRBD2. The CDR3 has 15 amino acids. CDR1 is SGHKS and CDR2 is YYEKEE in the germline V gene (reference sequence). Trimming took 0 bases from V and 16 from J; bases not matched to a gene: 16.

The chain employs TRBV6-1 and TRBJ2-5, with 13 bases matching TRBD2. CDR1 is MNHNS, CDR2 SASEGT, per germline. There are 13 residues in the CDR3. V shed 8 bases, J shed 4 bases, and the junction held 1 base outside the gene matches. The CDR3 DNA is TGTGCCAGCGGACTAGCGGGAGCAGAGACCCAGTACTTC. Protein: CASGLAGAETQYF.

This sequence joins TRBV7-2 and TRBJ2-2; 10 bases are a match to TRBD2. CDR1 is SGHTA and CDR2 is FQGNSA in the germline V gene. CDR3 size: 17 residues. The ends lost 6 bases at V and 1 base at J; junction bases unmatched: 8. CDR3 sequence reads: CASRSERTSGNTGELFF. DNA for the CDR3: TGTGCCAGCAGGAGTGAAAGGACTAGCGGGAACACCGGGGAGCTGTTTTTT.

The gene calls are TRBV27 and TRBJ2-1; 11 positions match TRBD2. CDR3 length equals 14 residues. With 2 bases clipped from V and 10 bases from J, the junction kept 4 bases outside the gene matches. Germline CDR1 is MNHEY and CDR2 is SMNVEV (reference sequence). CDR3 coding DNA: TGTGCCAGCAGTTTAGGACTAGCGGGCGTAGAGCAGTTCTTC. Protein sequence: CASSLGLAGVEQFF.

The rearrangement links TRBV5-1 to TRBJ2-5; 7 bases match TRBD2. Looked up from germline, CDR1 is SGHRS and CDR2 is YFSETQ. J lost 4 bases, V lost 0 bases, and 9 bases had no gene match. CDR3 length: 16 amino acids. DNA for the CDR3: TGCGCCAGCAGCTTGGGTGGTAGCGGGCAGCTAGAGACCCAGTACTTC. This gives the protein CASSLGGSGQLETQYF.

The chain is built from TRBV11-2 and TRBJ1-1, with D unresolved. With 1 base removed from V and 4 bases from J, the gap between germline ends came to 10 bases. CDR1 SGHAT and CDR2 FQNNGV come from the germline V gene. This CDR3 is built from 14 residues. The CDR3 DNA follows: TGTGCCAGCAGCTTAGCCCCACGTAGCACTGAAGCTTTCTTT. It translates to CASSLAPRSTEAFF.

The V and J genes are TRBV7-2 and TRBJ1-1; D not certain. The V end was cut by 10 bases, the J end by 2 bases, with 8 bases between. The length of the CDR3 is 11 residues. Germline CDR1 SGHTA, CDR2 FQGNSA. Here the CDR3 DNA reads TGTGCCACCGGGAGAAACACTGAAGCTTTCTTT. This codes for CATGRNTEAFF.